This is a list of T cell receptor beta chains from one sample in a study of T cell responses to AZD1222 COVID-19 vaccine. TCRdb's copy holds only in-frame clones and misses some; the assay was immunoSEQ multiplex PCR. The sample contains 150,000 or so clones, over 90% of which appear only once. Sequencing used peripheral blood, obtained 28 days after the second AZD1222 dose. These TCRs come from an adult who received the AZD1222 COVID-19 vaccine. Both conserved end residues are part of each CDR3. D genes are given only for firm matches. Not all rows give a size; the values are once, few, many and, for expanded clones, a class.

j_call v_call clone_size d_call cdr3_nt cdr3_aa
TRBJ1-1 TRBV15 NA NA TGTGCCACCAGCAGAACCCTCCCGGGGTCCCGCACTGAAGCTTTCTTT CATSRTLPGSRTEAFF
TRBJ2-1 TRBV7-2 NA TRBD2 TGTGCCAGCAGCTTAGGGCCCACCAGACTAGCGGGAGAATATAAGCAGTTCTTC CASSLGPTRLAGEYKQFF
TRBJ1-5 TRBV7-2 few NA TGTGCCAGCAGCTTAGCGGGGGGGGTCGGGCAGCCCCAGCATTTT CASSLAGGVGQPQHF
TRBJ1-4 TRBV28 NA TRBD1 TGTGCCAGCAGCCGACAGGGGACTAATGAAAAACTGTTTTTT CASSRQGTNEKLFF
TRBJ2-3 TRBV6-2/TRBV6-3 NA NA TGTGCCAGCAGTTACGGAGCAGGTGACAGCACAGATACGCAGTATTTT CASSYGAGDSTDTQYF
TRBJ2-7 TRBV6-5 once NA TGTGCCAGCAGTTACCATCCCGGGAGTCAGTACGAGCAGTACTTC CASSYHPGSQYEQYF
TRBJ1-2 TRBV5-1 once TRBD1 TGCGCCAGCAGCTCGACAGGGTTCGACTATGGCTACACCTTC CASSSTGFDYGYTF
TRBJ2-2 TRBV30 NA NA TGTGCCTGGAGTCCATCTGCCTTGTTAGACACCGGGGAGCTGTTTTTT CAWSPSALLDTGELFF
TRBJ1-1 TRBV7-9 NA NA TGTGCCAGCCCTAACTTGACAGTAAACACTGAAGCTTTCTTT CASPNLTVNTEAFF
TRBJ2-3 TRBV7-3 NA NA TGTGCCAGCAGCTTTAGGCCCCCAACGGATACGCAGTATTTT CASSFRPPTDTQYF
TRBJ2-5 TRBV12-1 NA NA TGTGCCAGCCCCCAACGGCAGGCACAGTGGACCCAGTACTTC CASPQRQAQWTQYF
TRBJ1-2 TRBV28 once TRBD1 TGTGCCAGCAGTTTCCCCGACAGGGGTTATGGCTACACCTTC CASSFPDRGYGYTF
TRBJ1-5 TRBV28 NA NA TGTGCCAGCAGTTTAAGTAAGGATCAGCCCCAGCATTTT CASSLSKDQPQHF
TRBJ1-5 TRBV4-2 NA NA TGTGCCAGCAGCCAAGTGGTCAATCAGCCCCAGCATTTT CASSQVVNQPQHF
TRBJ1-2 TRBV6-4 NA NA TGTGCCAGCAGTGACTCGGGCAGGGCAACCTATGGCTACACCTTC CASSDSGRATYGYTF
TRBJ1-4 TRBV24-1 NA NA TGTGCCACCAGTCGTGGCGGACTGGGGGAAAAACTGTTTTTT CATSRGGLGEKLFF
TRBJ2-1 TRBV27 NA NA TGTGCCAGCTATTTGAGGAAGAGCTCCTACAATGAGCAGTTCTTC CASYLRKSSYNEQFF
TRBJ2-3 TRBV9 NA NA TGTGCCAGCAGCGTAGTGGGCACAGATACGCAGTATTTT CASSVVGTDTQYF
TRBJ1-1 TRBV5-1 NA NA TGCGCCAGCAGCCCCGACAGGCCAACCCACACTGAAGCTTTCTTT CASSPDRPTHTEAFF